Below are 10 T cell receptor beta chains sequenced from a single sample in a study of shared clonotypes between healthy human individuals. The protocol was immunoSEQ multiplex PCR, while the TCRdb copy is restricted to in-frame clones and leaves out a portion. The profile shows some 470,000 clones, 76% of them singletons. The sequencing input was PBMCs. The receptors were sampled from a woman aged 40 to 49 in good health. Some clones in this sample may be carry-over from other donors' samples.

The rearrangement joins TRBV5-6 to TRBJ2-2, with 11 positions matching TRBD2. The J segment lost 8 bases and the V segment lost 2 bases, leaving 5 bases of the junction unmatched. CDR3 length: 15 amino acids. Germline V lookup: CDR1 SGHDT, CDR2 YYEEEE. CDR3 amino acids: CASSLLAGDRGELFF. CDR3 DNA: TGTGCCAGCAGCTTACTAGCGGGAGACAGGGGGGAGCTGTTTTTT. The full variable domain, rest sourced from reference TRBV5-6 and TRBJ2-2, is DAGVTQSPTHLIKTRGQQVTLRCSPKSGHDTVSWYQQALGQGPQFIFQYYEEEERQRGNFPDRFSGHQFPNYSSELNVNALLLGDSALYLCASSLLAGDRGELFFGEGSRLTVL.

This rearrangement joins TRBV2 to TRBJ1-5; TRBD1 is a possible D gene (5 bases). The CDR3 loop spans 14 amino acids. Trimming removed 4 bases from V and 4 bases from J, with 11 bases in between. Germline V gene data show CDR1 as SNHLY and CDR2 as FYNNEI. The CDR3 DNA follows: TGTGCCAGCAGTGGGACCGACAGAAATCAGCCCCAGCATTTT. It codes for CASSGTDRNQPQHF. The full variable domain, completed using reference TRBV2 and TRBJ1-5, is EPEVTQTPSHQVTQMGQEVILRCVPISNHLYFYWYRQILGQKVEFLVSFYNNEISEKSEIFDDQFSVERPDGSNFTLKIRSTKLEDSAMYFCASSGTDRNQPQHFGDGTRLSIL.

This clone was seen only once. A much larger clonotype is one base distant, so this may be a read error. The V call is TRBV7-2, the J call TRBJ2-2; weak D call: TRBD1 (5 bases). V was clipped by 5 bases and J by 0 bases, with 13 bases between them. This CDR3 spans 16 amino acids. The germline V gene has CDR1 SGHTA and CDR2 FQGNSA. The CDR3 is CASSRSTEANTGELFF. CDR3 bases: TGTGCCAGCAGCCGGTCGACAGAAGCGAACACCGGGGAGCTGTTTTTT.

The CDR3 is CASSRNRGGNYGYTF. The DNA for the CDR3 is TGTGCCAGCAGTCGAAACAGGGGAGGGAACTATGGCTACACCTTC. This chain connects TRBV27 to TRBJ1-2; 7 nucleotides line up with TRBD1. Looked up from germline, CDR1 is MNHEY and CDR2 is SMNVEV (reference sequence). CDR3 length equals 15 residues. The junction had 8 bases not matched to a gene; V was cut back by 5 bases and J by 2 bases.

The V call is TRBV9, the J call TRBJ2-1, with TRBD2 matching 15 bases. The CDR3 has 15 amino acids. With 4 bases clipped from V and 10 bases from J, the junction kept 6 bases outside the gene matches. Germline V gives CDR1 SGDLS, CDR2 YYNGEE. CDR3 bases: TGTGCCAGCAGCCTCGGGACTAGCGGGAGGACGGAGCAGTTCTTC. Translation: CASSLGTSGRTEQFF.

The chain links TRBV27 to TRBJ2-5; D gene unclear. This CDR3 contains 15 residues. Trimming took off 5 bases at V and 5 bases at J, with 18 bases between the two ends. Germline V gives CDR1 MNHEY, CDR2 SMNVEV (reference sequence). This chain's CDR3 is CASSPSPVARETQYF. CDR3 DNA: TGTGCCAGCAGTCCTAGTCCCGTTGCCAGGGAGACCCAGTACTTC.

The rearrangement uses TRBV10-3 and TRBJ2-7, with TRBD2 matching over 13 bases. CDR1 ENHRY and CDR2 SYGVKD come from the germline V gene. The CDR3 length is 15 residues. The junction had 4 bases not matched to a gene; V was cut back by 5 bases and J by 3 bases. The chain's CDR3 is CAISSTSGRGYEQYF. DNA of the CDR3: TGTGCCATCAGTAGCACTAGCGGGAGGGGCTACGAGCAGTACTTC.

This clone was recorded only once. The gene calls are TRBV2 and TRBJ2-5; perhaps TRBD1 as D (6 bases). This CDR3 has 14 residues. Trimming stripped 6 bases from V and 2 bases from J, with 13 bases between. CDR1 is SNHLY and CDR2 is FYNNEI in the germline V gene. The CDR3 DNA is TGTGCCAGCAGCGTACAGGGCTCGCAAGAGACCCAGTACTTC. Protein product: CASSVQGSQETQYF. Drawing the rest from reference TRBV2 and TRBJ2-5, the complete variable domain is EPEVTQTPSHQVTQMGQEVILRCVPISNHLYFYWYRQILGQKVEFLVSFYNNEISEKSEIFDDQFSVERPDGSNFTLKIRSTKLEDSAMYFCASSVQGSQETQYFGPGTRLLVL.

This clone was seen more than once but under ten times. V gene TRBV2 combines with J gene TRBJ2-3; tentatively, D is TRBD1 or TRBD2 (6 bases each). CDR1 and CDR2 from the germline V gene are SNHLY and FYNNEI. Trimming left V 6 bases short and J 6 bases short, with 13 bases between. The CDR3 loop spans 13 amino acids. CDR3: CASRRDTEDTQYF. The CDR3 DNA sequence: TGTGCCAGCAGGCGGGACACAGAGGATACGCAGTATTTT.

The chain couples TRBV27 to TRBJ2-7; the D gene could be TRBD1 or TRBD2 (5 bases each). Trimming removed 6 bases at V and 3 bases at J, with 24 bases between. Germline CDR1 and CDR2: MNHEY and SMNVEV (reference sequence). CDR3 size: 17 residues. CDR3: CASRGNYLGERHYEQYF. CDR3 sequence (DNA): TGTGCCAGCAGGGGTAACTATTTGGGGGAAAGACACTACGAGCAGTACTTC.